This TCR beta chain was sequenced during a study of chemoradiotherapy in HPV16-positive cancers. Assay used: immunoSEQ multiplex PCR; TCRdb lists only in-frame clones, some missing. Of around 12,000 clones in the sample, about 80% were seen once. Germline V gene data show CDR1 as SEHNR and CDR2 as FQNEAQ (reference sequence). This CDR3 has 15 amino acids. Trimming left V 3 bases short and J 2 bases short, with 14 bases between. This chain uses TRBV7-9 with TRBJ2-7, with D tentatively TRBD2 (5 bases). The sample was collected from a patient who underwent chemoradiotherapy. This receptor was obtained from a human donor with HPV-associated anogenital cancer. The CDR3 here is CASSLGSGFTYEQYF. CDR3 sequence (DNA): TGTGCCAGCAGCTTGGGATCGGGGTTCACCTACGAGCAGTACTTC.